Listed below are T cell receptor beta chains from one sample, sequenced in a study of shared clonotypes between healthy human individuals. Repertoires were generated with immunoSEQ multiplex PCR, while TCRdb's copy carries only in-frame clones and drops some. The table has about 2.3 million clones, approximately 93% seen once. The sequencing sample was made of naive CD4+ T cells from PBMCs. These receptors came from a man aged 18-30 years in good health. Some clones in this sample may be carry-over from other donors' samples. Each CDR3 is given with its conserved first and last residue. The order of the fields is J gene, V gene, CDR3 protein.

j_call: TRBJ2-5; v_call: TRBV5-1; cdr3_aa: CASSLQGNQETQYF
j_call: TRBJ2-1; v_call: TRBV5-1; cdr3_aa: CASSLVRSNEQFF
j_call: TRBJ2-3; v_call: TRBV28; cdr3_aa: CASSLLQNTQYF
j_call: TRBJ2-4; v_call: TRBV11-2; cdr3_aa: CASSPGTGGSKNIQYF
j_call: TRBJ2-5; v_call: TRBV7-9; cdr3_aa: CASSLAPAETQYF
j_call: TRBJ2-7; v_call: TRBV21-1; cdr3_aa: CASSNFTGTGTYEQYF
j_call: TRBJ1-3; v_call: TRBV18; cdr3_aa: CASSLPTASGNTIYF
j_call: TRBJ1-5; v_call: TRBV7-9; cdr3_aa: CASSLTGPGNQPQHF
j_call: TRBJ2-3; v_call: TRBV19; cdr3_aa: CASSLGLAGSTDTQYF
j_call: TRBJ1-5; v_call: TRBV29-1; cdr3_aa: CSVGDRNNQPQHF
j_call: TRBJ2-6; v_call: TRBV5-1; cdr3_aa: CASSLWRDSGANVLTF
j_call: TRBJ2-7; v_call: TRBV28; cdr3_aa: CASSLSLVGEQYF
j_call: TRBJ2-1; v_call: TRBV4-2; cdr3_aa: CASSQAPLADYNEQFF
j_call: TRBJ1-2; v_call: TRBV2; cdr3_aa: CASLRETGSGYTF